This TCR beta chain was sequenced for a study of blood T cell repertoires in COVID-19. For the study at large: Researchers got acute and convalescent COVID-19 samples from the United States, Italy and Spain. Sample material is recorded as cDNA or gDNA derived from T cells, B-cell-depleted T cells, or PBMCs.

As handled by the study authors: By means of reference gene primer amplification, nucleated cell counts were estimated. Clones were sequenced by immunoSEQ multiplex PCR, and TCRdb holds only the in-frame ones, with some missing. That table is the source of V, J and clone size, and D and trimming were worked out from the DNA. In the table there are around 100,000 clones, around 82% of which are singletons. Germline-derived CDR1 and CDR2 are LGHDT and YNNKEL (reference sequence). J was trimmed by 4 bases and V by 4 bases; bases with no gene match: 6. The CDR3 runs 16 residues. The chain employs TRBV3-1 (or the pseudogene TRBV3-2) and TRBJ2-5; 13 bases map to TRBD2. The receptor was isolated from a human donor in a cohort sampled during active or convalescent COVID-19. The sequencing sample was made of peripheral blood. CDR3 protein: CASSPRLAGGSETQYF. CDR3 nucleotide sequence: TGTGCCAGCAGCCCTCGACTAGCGGGGGGATCAGAGACCCAGTACTTC.